This TCR beta chain was sequenced during a study of vaccination and CD4 T cells after COVID-19. About the research overall: Nasal swab PCR detected SARS-CoV-2 in convalescent patients, who comprised under ten mild cases and one severe case.

The treatment denotes: roughly 10-day PBMC culture with coronavirus spike peptide pools or control peptides (ViraFEST assay). Two million PBMCs per well were cultured with 8.5 to 10 IU/ml IL-2 and about 10 ug/ml peptide pools. Looked up from germline, CDR1 is MNHNS and CDR2 is SASEGT. CDR3 length: 16 amino acids. Trimming at V came to 6 bases and at J to 0 bases, leaving 10 bases not matched to a gene. Only a few counts were recorded for this clonotype. The antigen is not known. Oncomine TCR Beta short-read sequencing was applied to DNA from cultured CD4+ T cells. TCRdb reprocessed the PCR reads via MiXCR and lists one record per CDR3 protein. This table holds approximately 9,500 distinct CDR3 sequences, about 28% found once.

This sample comprised CD4+ T cells from blood, cultured in vitro, obtained after SARS-CoV-2 vaccination. The TCR sequence derives from a human donor who had recovered from COVID-19. The V and J genes are TRBV6-1 and TRBJ2-5; 7 bases match TRBD1. In nucleotides, the CDR3 is TGTGCCAGCAGAAGACCCGGGACAGACTACCAAGAGACCCAGTACTTC. Amino acids: CASRRPGTDYQETQYF.